This entry lists 6 T cell receptor beta chains sequenced from one sample in a study of tumor and adjacent non-tumor tissue in lung cancer. No cell sorting was done before RNA was extracted from the tissue. The normal lung tissue was taken more than 3 cm from the tumor edge. A modified ARM-PCR protocol with three rounds of nested PCR amplified TCRbeta. TCRdb fed the multiplex PCR reads into MiXCR, producing one record per CDR3 protein. Of roughly 70,000 distinct CDR3 sequences detected, approximately 68% appear once; the ten largest clones hold approximately 30%. The sequenced material came from distant non-tumor lung tissue. All receptors derive from a woman in her 50s with non-small cell lung cancer.

To note about this clonotype: It may be a read error: a sequence one base away is much more abundant. The chain carries TRBV6-2 or TRBV6-3 and TRBJ2-3; TRBD1 aligns across 9 bases. Losses at the gene ends were 6 bases for V and 2 bases for J; bases not matched to a gene: 9. Germline V gene data show CDR1 as MNHEY and CDR2 as SVGEGT. This CDR3 is 16 amino acids long. The CDR3 loop is CASSPHRGPPTDTQYF. Written as DNA, the CDR3 is TGTGCCAGCAGCCCTCACAGGGGGCCCCCCACAGATACGCAGTATTTT.

Of note for this clonotype: A read error may be the cause here, since a much bigger clone is one base away. The chain is built from TRBV11-2 and TRBJ2-1; 7 positions match TRBD2. V trimming: 3 bases; J trimming: 2 bases; junction bases outside the gene matches: 13. CDR1 SGHAT and CDR2 FQNNGV come from the germline V gene. This CDR3 has 18 amino acids. The CDR3 DNA follows: TGTGCCAGCAGCTTTTCGACTAGCAGGAGAGGGGCCTACAATGAGCAGTTCTTC. It codes for CASSFSTSRRGAYNEQFF.

The chain couples TRBV6-5 to TRBJ2-2, with TRBD1 matching 9 bases. V gave up 6 bases and J gave up 8 bases; unmatched junction bases: 7. The CDR3 covers 14 residues. In germline, CDR1 is MNHEY, CDR2 SVGAGI. The CDR3 region is CASSPGTGSGELFF. CDR3 nucleotides: TGTGCCAGCAGCCCCGGGACAGGGTCAGGGGAGCTGTTTTTT.

Points on this clonotype: This may be a read error: a much more frequent sequence differs by one nucleotide. The CDR3, as DNA: TGCAGCGTTGAAGTGGACATAGGCAACACCTTC. This codes for CSVEVDIGNTF. The genes are TRBV29-1 and TRBJ1-2; TRBD1 is a possible D gene (5 bases). V was pared by 1 base and J by 12 bases, with 12 bases between. Germline V gene lookup returns CDR1 SQVTM and CDR2 ANQGSEA. The length of the CDR3 is 11 residues. Drawing the rest from reference TRBV29-1 and TRBJ1-2, the complete variable domain is SAVISQKPSRDICQRGTSLTIQCQVDSQVTMMFWYRQQPGQSLTLIATANQGSEATYESGFVIDKFPISRPNLTFSTLTVSNMSPEDSSIYLCSVEVDIGNTFGSGTRLTVV.

Points on this clonotype: One end of the junction does not line up with germline, which may come from a read error. The V call is TRBV6-6, the J call TRBJ2-7; no clear D. This CDR3 has 12 amino acids. Germline V gene data show CDR1 as MNHNY and CDR2 as SVGAGI (reference sequence). The CDR3 loop reads CASSLHGRERYF. The CDR3, as DNA: TGTGCCAGCAGTTTACACGGGCGCGAGCGGTACTTC.

The J gene is TRBJ2-5, the V gene TRBV11-1; D gene ambiguous. Germline V gene lookup returns CDR1 SGHAT and CDR2 FQDESV (reference sequence). The CDR3 is 14 amino acids. V was trimmed by 5 bases and J by 0 bases, leaving 10 bases between them. CDR3 amino acids: CASSAVTYQETQYF. In DNA, the CDR3 is TGTGCCAGCAGCGCCGTCACGTACCAAGAGACCCAGTACTTC.